This TCR beta chain was captured in a study of Graves' ophthalmopathy and Graves' hyperthyroidism. Whole-study findings and limits: Sensitivity of 65% to 71% and specificity of less than 85% were achieved by the model that predicted ophthalmopathy progression. Blood also held most thyroid clonotypes expanded above 0.001 frequency.

For this clonotype: What it binds is not known.

RNA transcripts were the source from which TCR beta CDR3 regions were amplified. The first round was an RT-PCR with HTBI primers, and the second round was a multiplex PCR. TCRdb independently ran MiXCR on the multiplex PCR reads; one entry per CDR3 protein. Here the sample spans approximately 700,000 distinct CDR3 sequences, 40% being singletons. The source is an adult man with Graves' ophthalmopathy. Sequencing was performed on peripheral blood.

For the CDR3, the DNA is TGTGCCAGCAGCAGCATAGGGGGGGGTACGGATGGCTACACCTTC. This encodes CASSSIGGGTDGYTF. The V and J genes are TRBV7-9 and TRBJ1-2; a possible D gene is TRBD1 (6 bases). Trimming took 5 bases from V and 6 from J, leaving 19 bases between them. From germline, CDR1 is SEHNR and CDR2 FQNEAQ (reference sequence). The CDR3 loop spans 15 amino acids.